The 8 T cell receptor beta chains in this list originate from one sample, sequenced in a study of monozygotic twins with inflammatory bowel disease. TCRdb re-called the 5' RACE reads; one entry per CDR3 protein, DNA not given. The sample has approximately 330,000 distinct CDR3 sequences, and its top ten clones hold under 2.5%. Material: blood. These receptor sequences come from a human donor with ulcerative colitis or Crohn's disease, or a healthy co-twin of an affected twin (not recorded which).

V gene TRBV9 combines with J gene TRBJ2-7; the TCRdb call, TRBD1, lacks DNA for checking. The CDR3 has 14 amino acids. The germline gives CDR1 SGDLS, CDR2 YYNGEE. CDR3 in amino acids: CASSVGASSYEQYF.

This chain links TRBV6-1 with TRBJ2-3; there is no DNA to check the TCRdb D call of TRBD1. This CDR3 comprises 13 residues. Germline-derived CDR1 and CDR2 are MNHNS and SASEGT. The CDR3 region is CASEGFTGGEEYF.

The chain combines TRBV6-5 with TRBJ2-3; the D call of TRBD2 rests on TCRdb alone, since no DNA is present to check it. CDR3 length: 18 amino acids. Germline V gene sequence: CDR1 MNHEY, CDR2 SVGAGI. CDR3 in amino acids: CASSHPPPQERRTDTQYF.

The chain uses TRBV5-1 and TRBJ2-2; absent DNA, TCRdb's TRBD2 call cannot be checked. Germline loops: CDR1 SGHRS, CDR2 YFSETQ. The CDR3 covers 14 residues. This CDR3 reads CASSERDNTGELFF. The entire variable domain, with the rest obtained from reference TRBV5-1 and TRBJ2-2, is as follows: KAGVTQTPRYLIKTRGQQVTLSCSPISGHRSVSWYQQTPGQGLQFLFEYFSETQRNKGNFPGRFSGRQFSNSRSEMNVSTLELGDSALYLCASSERDNTGELFFGEGSRLTVL.

The chain is built from TRBV20-1 and TRBJ2-3; TCRdb's assignment of TRBD2 cannot be checked, as there is no DNA. This CDR3 has 14 residues. In germline, CDR1 is DFQATT, CDR2 SNEGSKA (reference sequence). The CDR3 here is CSAPRLGYTDTQYF.

The V call is TRBV11-2, the J call TRBJ1-1. The CDR3 runs 13 residues. The germline gives CDR1 SGHAT, CDR2 FQNNGV. The chain's CDR3 is CASSLGRLKGAFF.

The rearrangement links TRBV28 to TRBJ1-4. Germline V gene data show CDR1 as MDHEN and CDR2 as SYDVKM. The CDR3 covers 16 residues. CDR3 protein: CASSLLWGSFGEKLFF.

The J gene is TRBJ2-2, the V gene TRBV12-3 or TRBV12-4; the TCRdb call, TRBD2, lacks DNA for checking. This CDR3 is 13 amino acids long. The CDR3 sequence is CASTTGGFGELFF.